The 20 T cell receptor beta chains below were found in one sample sequenced in a study of beta chain features in type 1 diabetes. Every bit of the isolated RNA underwent reverse transcription, so sequencing read expressed TCRB transcripts. Libraries were prepared by immunoSEQ multiplex PCR; TCRdb keeps only in-frame clonotypes and omits some of them. The repertoire holds approximately 160,000 clones, with under 9.5% as singletons. Sequencing was carried out using central memory CD4+ T cells from blood. These receptors all stem from a young man in good health.

V and J are TRBV5-1 and TRBJ2-1; 8 bases line up with TRBD1. Looked up from germline, CDR1 is SGHRS and CDR2 is YFSETQ. With 6 bases clipped from V and 7 bases from J, the junction kept 18 bases outside the gene matches. The CDR3 extends over 17 amino acids. In DNA form, the CDR3 reads TGCGCCAGCACCCCATCGGGGCCCCGGACAGGGATAAATGAGCAGTTCTTC. It is translated as CASTPSGPRTGINEQFF.

This clone has at least ten counts. The rearrangement uses TRBV7-2 and TRBJ1-5, with D possibly being TRBD1 (6 bases). The CDR3 totals 13 residues. In germline, CDR1 is SGHTA, CDR2 FQGNSA. The V and J ends lost 1 base and 5 bases respectively, with 6 bases between them. The CDR3 DNA sequence: TGTGCCAGCAGCTTAGAGGGGGATCAGCCCCAGCATTTT. Its protein is CASSLEGDQPQHF.

This chain uses TRBV6-1 with TRBJ2-7; 11 bases fit TRBD2. The junction had 3 bases not matched to a gene; V was cut back by 7 bases and J by 4 bases. This CDR3 is 13 amino acids long. Germline lookup yields CDR1 MNHNS and CDR2 SASEGT. CDR3 nucleotide sequence: TGTGCCAGCAAAAGACTAGCGGGATACGAGCAGTACTTC. Its translation: CASKRLAGYEQYF.

This clone was detected a few times. V and J are TRBV4-2 and TRBJ1-3; D is perhaps TRBD1 (5 bases). The V end lost 0 bases, the J end lost 7 bases, and 19 bases lay between the germline ends. Germline-derived CDR1 and CDR2 are LGHNA and YNFKEQ. CDR3 size: 17 residues. The CDR3 DNA is TGTGCCAGCAGCCAAGATCAGCGAAACCTCCCAGGGAACACCATATATTTT. Amino acid sequence: CASSQDQRNLPGNTIYF.

This chain links TRBV30 with TRBJ2-5; D may be TRBD2 (5 bases). This CDR3 has 15 amino acids. V shed 4 bases and J shed 3 bases, with 18 bases lying between them. Germline lookup yields CDR1 GTSNPN and CDR2 SVGIG (reference sequence). Written as DNA, the CDR3 is TGTGCCTGGAAAGTTAACGGTGCGGGCAAAGAGACCCAGTACTTC. This translates into CAWKVNGAGKETQYF.

The table lists this clone with a few counts. The rearrangement joins TRBV5-1 to TRBJ2-7; 9 positions match TRBD1. There are 15 residues in the CDR3. Germline CDR1 reads SGHRS; CDR2 reads YFSETQ. V was clipped by 4 bases and J by 2 bases; unmatched bases: 7. The CDR3 sequence is CASSPGTGNTYEQYF. CDR3 DNA: TGCGCCAGCAGCCCCGGGACAGGGAATACCTACGAGCAGTACTTC.

This clone came up many times. This chain connects TRBV2 to TRBJ2-1, with 10 nucleotides matching TRBD2. The V gene's germline CDR1 is SNHLY and CDR2 FYNNEI. Losses at the gene ends were 3 bases for V and 4 bases for J; bases not matched to a gene: 6. The CDR3 loop spans 16 amino acids. This CDR3 is CASSDRAGGGYNEQFF. The CDR3 region has the DNA TGTGCCAGCAGTGATAGAGCGGGAGGGGGATACAATGAGCAGTTCTTC.

The chain carries TRBV11-3 and TRBJ2-1; a possible D gene is TRBD1 (6 bases). There are 15 residues in the CDR3. The V end lost 6 bases, the J end lost 1 base, and 13 bases lay between the germline ends. Germline V gives CDR1 SGHNT, CDR2 YENEEA. The CDR3 loop reads CASSERTGSYNEQFF. Written as DNA, the CDR3 is TGTGCCAGCAGTGAACGTACAGGGTCCTACAATGAGCAGTTCTTC.

This clone was seen repeatedly, ten times or more. V gene TRBV7-2 combines with J gene TRBJ2-5; D not resolved. Germline assignment: CDR1 SGHTA and CDR2 FQGNSA. Trimming shortened V by 1 base and J by 5 bases, and 17 bases separated the two germline ends. The CDR3 is made up of 16 amino acids. Written as DNA, the CDR3 is TGTGCCAGCAGCTTAGTACACACATTTGAGAGGGAGACCCAGTACTTC. The encoded protein is CASSLVHTFERETQYF.

This chain uses TRBV5-6 with TRBJ2-1; D uncertain. The CDR3 covers 15 residues. In germline, CDR1 is SGHDT, CDR2 YYEEEE. Deletions cut 0 bases from V and 0 bases from J, with 7 bases between. The CDR3 DNA is TGTGCCAGCAGCTTGGAGCCTAACTCCTACAATGAGCAGTTCTTC. Residues: CASSLEPNSYNEQFF.

The chain recombines TRBV2 with TRBJ2-2; the D gene is possibly TRBD1 (5 bases). Germline CDR1 is SNHLY and CDR2 is FYNNEI. CDR3 length: 16 residues. V lost 6 bases to trimming and J lost 0 bases, with 14 bases between them. In DNA form, the CDR3 reads TGTGCCAGCAGACGTCGGACACCTTCGAACACCGGGGAGCTGTTTTTT. Encoded protein: CASRRRTPSNTGELFF.

This clone has just a few counts. The chain employs TRBV4-2 and TRBJ2-2; TRBD1 matches at 9 bases. The V gene end was trimmed by 4 bases and the J gene end by 3 bases; junction bases not matched to a gene: 3. CDR3 length equals 15 residues. The V gene's germline CDR1 is LGHNA and CDR2 YNFKEQ. The CDR3 is CASSPRTGDTGELFF. The CDR3 bases are TGTGCCAGCAGCCCCCGGACAGGGGACACCGGGGAGCTGTTTTTT.

This clone was seen only a few times. The rearrangement links TRBV13 to TRBJ2-1, with a weak D call TRBD1 (6 bases). The ends were cut back, 6 bases at V and 1 base at J, with 16 bases in the middle. Germline CDR1 is PRHDT and CDR2 is FYEKMQ (reference sequence). CDR3 length equals 16 residues. CDR3 sequence (DNA): TGTGCCAGCAGAAAGGGGACAAGGGGGTCCTACAATGAGCAGTTCTTC. This gives the protein CASRKGTRGSYNEQFF.

This clone has more than one count but fewer than ten. J is TRBJ1-1 and V is TRBV6-6; D remains unclear. Germline V lookup: CDR1 MNHNY, CDR2 SVGAGI (reference sequence). The V end lost 7 bases, the J end lost 9 bases, and 15 bases lay between the germline ends. This CDR3 has 12 residues. The CDR3 DNA reads as TGTGCCAGCAATAAAGAAGGGAGGAAAGCTTTCTTT. Its protein product is CASNKEGRKAFF.

The chain joins TRBV20-1 to TRBJ2-7, with a possible D match to TRBD2 (6 bases). CDR1 is DFQATT and CDR2 is SNEGSKA in the germline V gene (reference sequence). V dropped 1 base and J dropped 12 bases, with 13 bases sitting between them. The length of the CDR3 is 11 residues. CDR3 bases: TGCAGTGCTAGAGTAGGAGGGGTTCCGTACTTC. This translates into CSARVGGVPYF.

This clone has only a few counts. The chain is built from TRBV19 and TRBJ2-2; 11 bases are a match to TRBD1. The CDR3 contains 15 residues. The junction had 5 bases not matched to a gene; V was cut back by 5 bases and J by 6 bases. From germline, CDR1 is LNHDA and CDR2 SQIVND (reference sequence). The CDR3 loop reads CASSPPGQGAGELFF. The CDR3 coding sequence is TGTGCCAGTAGTCCTCCGGGACAGGGGGCCGGGGAGCTGTTTTTT.

The V and J genes are TRBV15 and TRBJ2-2; 10 nucleotides align to TRBD1. V shed 3 bases, J shed 5 bases, and the junction held 6 bases outside the gene matches. Germline CDR1 is LNHNV and CDR2 is YYDKDF (reference sequence). The CDR3 is 16 amino acids. The CDR3 region is CATSRGDRGYTGELFF. In nucleotides, the CDR3 is TGTGCCACCAGCAGGGGGGACAGGGGTTATACCGGGGAGCTGTTTTTT. Based on the CDR3 plus reference TRBV15 and TRBJ2-2, the full variable domain is DAMVIQNPRYQVTQFGKPVTLSCSQTLNHNVMYWYQQKSSQAPKLLFHYYDKDFNNEADTPDNFQSRRPNTSFCFLDIRSPGLGDTAMYLCATSRGDRGYTGELFFGEGSRLTVL.

The CDR3 reads CASGQGLGGYTF. The CDR3 DNA is TGTGCCAGCGGACAGGGGCTAGGAGGCTACACCTTC. This chain joins TRBV6-6 and TRBJ1-2; 9 positions agree with TRBD1. The junction had 6 bases not matched to a gene; V was cut back by 8 bases and J by 8 bases. Germline values: CDR1 MNHNY, CDR2 SVGAGI (reference sequence). CDR3 length: 12 residues.

The chain has TRBV30 and TRBJ1-4; no firm D call. Looked up from germline, CDR1 is GTSNPN and CDR2 is SVGIG (reference sequence). The CDR3 has 16 residues. The V end lost 5 bases, the J end lost 0 bases, and 16 bases lay between the germline ends. The chain's CDR3 is CAWGSGSIATNEKLFF. CDR3 DNA sequence: TGTGCCTGGGGTTCCGGGTCAATTGCAACTAATGAAAAACTGTTTTTT. The full variable domain, in which reference TRBV30 and TRBJ1-4 provide the parts outside the CDR3, is SQTIHQWPATLVQPVGSPLSLECTVEGTSNPNLYWYRQAAGRGLQLLFYSVGIGQISSEVPQNLSASRPQDRQFILSSKKLLLSDSGFYLCAWGSGSIATNEKLFFGSGTQLSVL.

This clone occurred a few times. This chain uses TRBV19 with TRBJ2-7; 11 bases are a match to TRBD2. Germline CDR1 and CDR2: LNHDA and SQIVND (reference sequence). V trimming: 5 bases; J trimming: 3 bases; junction bases outside the gene matches: 9. CDR3 size: 16 residues. CDR3 region: CASSHTSGSSGYEQYF. The DNA of the CDR3 is TGTGCCAGTAGTCACACTAGCGGGAGTTCGGGCTACGAGCAGTACTTC.